This TCR beta chain was recovered during a study of blood T cell repertoires in COVID-19. Study information: The origin of the acute and convalescent COVID-19 samples was the United States, Italy and Spain. Sample material is recorded as cDNA or gDNA derived from T cells, B-cell-depleted T cells, or PBMCs.

Per the authors' pipeline: Reference gene primer amplification gave estimated nucleated cell counts. Produced via immunoSEQ multiplex PCR; TCRdb's table is partial and in-frame only. That table supplies the V and J calls and clone size; D and trimming were determined from the DNA. This table has around 190,000 clones, about 88% appearing once. Germline-derived CDR1 and CDR2 are SNHLY and FYNNEI. After removal of 8 bases from V and 4 bases from J, the junction contained 13 bases not matched to a gene. This CDR3 comprises 17 residues. Recruited during active infection, patients (from Seattle) were subsequently followed longitudinally.

The sequencing input was peripheral blood. The chain links TRBV2 to TRBJ2-1; 11 bases line up with TRBD2. The source is a middle-aged man with COVID-19, enrolled during active disease. The CDR3 spells CASPGRSGREGYNEQFF. Here the CDR3 DNA reads TGTGCCAGCCCGGGCCGTAGCGGGAGGGAGGGTTACAATGAGCAGTTCTTC.